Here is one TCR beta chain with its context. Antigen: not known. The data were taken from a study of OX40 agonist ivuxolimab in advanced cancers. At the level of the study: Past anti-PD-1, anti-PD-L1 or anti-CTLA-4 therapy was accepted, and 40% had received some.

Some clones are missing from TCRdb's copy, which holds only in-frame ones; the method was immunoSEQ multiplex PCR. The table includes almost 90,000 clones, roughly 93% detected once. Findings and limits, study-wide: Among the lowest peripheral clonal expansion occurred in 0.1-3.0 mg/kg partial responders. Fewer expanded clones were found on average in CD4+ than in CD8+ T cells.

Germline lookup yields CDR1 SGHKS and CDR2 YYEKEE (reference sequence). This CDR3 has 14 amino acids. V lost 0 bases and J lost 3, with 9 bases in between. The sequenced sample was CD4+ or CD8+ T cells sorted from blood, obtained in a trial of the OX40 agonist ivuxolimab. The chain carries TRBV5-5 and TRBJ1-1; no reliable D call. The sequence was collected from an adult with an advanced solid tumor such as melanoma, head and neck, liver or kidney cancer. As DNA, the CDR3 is TGTGCCAGCAGCTTGGTTCTGGGGTACACTGAAGCTTTCTTT. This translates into CASSLVLGYTEAFF.